One sample yielded the 7 T cell receptor beta chains listed below, sequenced in a study of human thymus T cells. Resected material from corrective heart surgery provided the thymus tissue analysed. Here immunoSEQ multiplex PCR was the method, and the copy in TCRdb shows in-frame clones only, minus some. This table has around 120,000 clones, about 94% appearing once. Sequenced: thymus tissue. The source of these receptors is a boy younger than two with a congenital heart defect but otherwise immunologically healthy.

This clone was recorded only once. The rearrangement links TRBV10-1 to TRBJ1-4, with D hard to call. V gave up 3 bases and J gave up 2 bases, with 7 bases separating them. Per the germline V gene, CDR1 is WNHNN and CDR2 is SYGVQD (reference sequence). The CDR3 runs to 14 residues. The CDR3: CASSEGATNEKLFF. The CDR3 nucleotides are TGCGCCAGCAGTGAAGGAGCCACTAATGAAAAACTGTTTTTT.

This chain connects TRBV9 to TRBJ1-6, with D unresolved. CDR1 SGDLS and CDR2 YYNGEE come from the germline V gene. The CDR3 sequence is 15 residues long. Trimming stripped 2 bases from V and 8 bases from J, with 14 bases between. This CDR3 is CASSVHGNEYSPLHF. The CDR3, as DNA: TGTGCCAGCAGCGTCCACGGCAACGAGTATTCACCCCTCCACTTT.

V gene TRBV4-1 combines with J gene TRBJ2-3; D unresolved. The CDR3 length is 17 residues. V was trimmed by 2 bases and J by 1 base, leaving 16 bases between them. CDR1 and CDR2 (germline): MGHRA, YSYEKL. Here the CDR3 DNA reads TGCGCCAGCAGCCAACACCCTGGAAGCTATCGCACAGATACGCAGTATTTT. Encoded protein: CASSQHPGSYRTDTQYF.

The chain employs TRBV4-1 and TRBJ1-1; D uncertain. Germline V gives CDR1 MGHRA, CDR2 YSYEKL. Trimming shortened V by 0 bases and J by 4 bases, and 9 bases separated the two germline ends. The CDR3 runs to 14 residues. The DNA of the CDR3 is TGCGCCAGCAGCCAAGATGGGTCTATCACTGAAGCTTTCTTT. Residues: CASSQDGSITEAFF.

This clone has only one observation. The chain couples TRBV28 to TRBJ1-2; 9 bases align to TRBD1. Germline CDR1 and CDR2: MDHEN and SYDVKM. The junction had 6 bases not matched to a gene; V was cut back by 3 bases and J by 7 bases. This CDR3 region has 14 residues. The CDR3 loop is CASSFPGQGAGYTF. The DNA for the CDR3 is TGTGCCAGCAGTTTTCCGGGACAGGGAGCTGGCTACACCTTC.

The V call is TRBV15, the J call TRBJ1-2, with 7 bases fitting TRBD1. This CDR3 spans 14 amino acids. In germline, CDR1 is LNHNV, CDR2 YYDKDF (reference sequence). V trimming: 4 bases; J trimming: 8 bases; junction bases outside the gene matches: 10. The CDR3 here is CATSTRRDSEGYTF. The CDR3 coding sequence is TGTGCCACCAGCACACGCCGGGACAGTGAAGGCTACACCTTC.

The chain is built from TRBV28 and TRBJ2-3; 8 bases agree with TRBD1. Germline CDR1 and CDR2: MDHEN and SYDVKM. J lost 3 bases, V lost 8 bases, and 10 bases had no gene match. The CDR3 totals 15 residues. This CDR3 reads CASHRQGAMTDTQYF. CDR3 bases: TGTGCCAGCCACAGGCAGGGGGCAATGACAGATACGCAGTATTTT.